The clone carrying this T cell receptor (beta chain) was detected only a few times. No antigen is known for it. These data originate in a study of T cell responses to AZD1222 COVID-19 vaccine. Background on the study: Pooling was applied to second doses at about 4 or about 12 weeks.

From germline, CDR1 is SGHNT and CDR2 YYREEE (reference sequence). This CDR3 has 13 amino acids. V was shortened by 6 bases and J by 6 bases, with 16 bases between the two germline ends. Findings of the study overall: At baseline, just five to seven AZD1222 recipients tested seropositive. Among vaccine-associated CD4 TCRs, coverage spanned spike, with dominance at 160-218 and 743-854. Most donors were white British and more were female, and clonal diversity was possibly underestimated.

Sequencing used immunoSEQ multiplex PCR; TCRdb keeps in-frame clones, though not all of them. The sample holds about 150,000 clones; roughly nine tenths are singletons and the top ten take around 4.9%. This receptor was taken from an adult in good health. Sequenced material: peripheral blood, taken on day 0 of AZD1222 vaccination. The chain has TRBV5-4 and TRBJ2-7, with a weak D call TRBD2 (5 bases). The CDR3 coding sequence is TGTGCCAGCACCACCGAGAGAGGGATCGAGCAGTACTTC. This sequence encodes CASTTERGIEQYF.